Shown below are 10 T cell receptor beta chains from a single sample sequenced in a study of blood T cell repertoires in COVID-19. Assay: immunoSEQ multiplex PCR; the TCRdb copy retains only in-frame clones and omits some. The data contain about 260,000 clones, 80% to 90% of them singletons. What was sequenced was PBMCs or T cells enriched from blood (not recorded which). The receptors were gathered from a woman between 40 and 50 years old who had been exposed to COVID-19.

The gene calls are TRBV2 and TRBJ2-4, with TRBD1 as a possible D gene (6 bases). V shed 4 bases and J shed 7 bases, with 14 bases lying between them. Germline-derived CDR1 and CDR2 are SNHLY and FYNNEI. CDR3 size: 14 residues. Written as DNA, the CDR3 is TGTGCCAGCAGTGTACAGGGAAGGTCGAACATTCAGTACTTC. It encodes CASSVQGRSNIQYF.

The chain recombines TRBV6-5 with TRBJ1-4; TRBD1 is a possible D gene (5 bases). Germline-derived CDR1 and CDR2 are MNHEY and SVGAGI. V was trimmed by 6 bases and J by 8 bases, leaving 10 bases between them. The CDR3 runs to 12 residues. The CDR3 loop is CASRGEGEKLFF. The CDR3 bases are TGTGCCAGCAGGGGGGAGGGGGAAAAACTGTTTTTT.

V gene TRBV4-2 combines with J gene TRBJ2-1; 11 bases are shared with TRBD1. The CDR3 covers 16 residues. After removal of 0 bases from V and 6 bases from J, the junction contained 4 bases not matched to a gene. CDR1 is LGHNA and CDR2 is YNFKEQ in the germline V gene. CDR3 DNA: TGTGCCAGCAGCCAAGAAGGGGGACAGGGGGGCAATGAGCAGTTCTTC. It codes for CASSQEGGQGGNEQFF.

This rearrangement joins TRBV5-6 to TRBJ1-2, with TRBD1 as a possible D gene (6 bases). Trimming took 4 bases from V and 7 from J, leaving 11 bases between them. CDR1 and CDR2 from the germline V gene are SGHDT and YYEEEE. The CDR3 covers 12 residues. The CDR3 nucleotides read TGTGCCAGCAGCGCAAGAGGGGGTGGCTACACCTTC. It codes for CASSARGGGYTF.

The chain employs TRBV4-3 and TRBJ1-2, with 7 bases matching TRBD1. V lost 0 bases and J lost 8; bases outside the gene matches: 9. This CDR3 spans 15 amino acids. CDR1 and CDR2 (germline): LGHNA, YSLEER. This chain's CDR3 is CASSQDGSRGYGYTF. CDR3 nucleotides: TGCGCCAGCAGCCAAGATGGGTCCAGGGGGTACGGCTACACCTTC.

Note on this clone: In the same sample, other DNA sequences code for this CDR3. V is TRBV19 and J is TRBJ1-3; D might be TRBD1 (5 bases). V lost 5 bases and J 0 bases, leaving 5 bases between the germline ends. Germline V CDR1 and CDR2: LNHDA, SQIVND (reference sequence). The CDR3 spans 13 residues. CDR3 sequence reads: CASSDSSGNTIYF. The DNA of the CDR3 is TGTGCCAGTAGTGACAGCTCTGGAAACACCATATATTTT.

The gene calls are TRBV5-4 and TRBJ2-4, with 7 bases fitting TRBD1. J gave up 3 bases and V 2 bases, and 2 bases lay outside the gene matches. This CDR3 has 14 residues. The germline gives CDR1 SGHNT, CDR2 YYREEE (reference sequence). The CDR3 loop reads CASSFGTDKNIQYF. CDR3 bases: TGTGCCAGCAGCTTCGGGACAGACAAAAACATTCAGTACTTC.

This sequence joins TRBV6-5 and TRBJ2-7; 10 bases agree with TRBD2. Trimming removed 7 bases from V and 7 bases from J; junction bases left unmatched: 13. The CDR3 totals 15 residues. CDR1 and CDR2 (germline): MNHEY, SVGAGI. Here the CDR3 reads CASTRFSGTSVEQYV. The CDR3 DNA reads TGTGCCAGCACTCGATTCTCCGGGACTAGCGTTGAGCAGTACGTC.

In DNA form, the CDR3 reads TGTGCCAGCAGCTTAGACGCGGGGGGTACTGAAGCTTTCTTT. Its translation: CASSLDAGGTEAFF. The gene calls are TRBV7-2 and TRBJ1-1, with D perhaps matching TRBD1 (5 bases). V dropped 1 base and J dropped 5 bases, with 11 bases sitting between them. Germline assignment: CDR1 SGHTA and CDR2 FQGNSA. The length of the CDR3 is 14 residues.

The J gene is TRBJ2-7, the V gene TRBV6-5; D may be TRBD1 (6 bases). The CDR3 sequence is 15 residues long. CDR1 is MNHEY, CDR2 SVGAGI, per germline. Trimming pared 0 bases from V and 2 bases from J, leaving 11 bases between. CDR3 DNA sequence: TGTGCCAGCAGTTACTCGGCGGACAGAACCTACGAGCAGTACTTC. Translation: CASSYSADRTYEQYF.